The 8 T cell receptor beta chains below all came from one sample that was sequenced in a study of T cells in Graves' hyperthyroidism and ophthalmopathy (dated by TCRdb to between 2018 and 2021). The library was built by means of multiplex PCR. Instrument used: Illumina HiSeq 2000. TCR beta CDR3 regions were amplified from RNA transcripts. The TCR CDR3 was subjected to a first round of RT-PCR using the HTBI primer set and the Qiagen OneStep RT-PCR kit. Clones were called with MiXCR by TCRdb after fastp trimmed the public reads at Q25, and only in-frame beta chains were retained. Duplicate CDR3 protein sequences are folded into a single record with the most common DNA and genes. For this sample the table gives about 640,000 distinct CDR3 sequences, of which 20% to 25% were detected only once. Around a third of the sample comes from the top ten. The sequenced material came from blood. The source of these receptors is a man in his thirties or forties with Graves' ophthalmopathy.

The sample holds a few counts of this clonotype. The chain has TRBV13 and TRBJ2-2, with 10 bases fitting TRBD2. This CDR3 contains 16 residues. Germline-derived CDR1 and CDR2 are PRHDT and FYEKMQ (reference sequence). The V segment lost 4 bases and the J segment 3 bases; nucleotides outside the gene matches: 5. CDR3 sequence (DNA): TGTGCCAGCAGCTCAGGACTAGCGGAAGACACCGGGGAGCTGTTTTTT. Protein sequence: CASSSGLAEDTGELFF.

The table lists this clonotype with a few counts. The chain links TRBV29-1 to TRBJ2-3, with D possibly matching TRBD2 (5 bases). With 1 base removed from V and 3 bases from J, the gap between germline ends came to 26 bases. The CDR3 is 19 amino acids. Germline V gene data show CDR1 as SQVTM and CDR2 as ANQGSEA. The CDR3 loop is CSVEVRNLIRIGVTDTQYF. The CDR3 DNA is TGCAGCGTTGAAGTACGAAATCTAATACGGATCGGGGTTACAGATACGCAGTATTTT.

This sequence joins TRBV27 and TRBJ1-4, with D maybe TRBD1 (5 bases). In germline, CDR1 is MNHEY, CDR2 SMNVEV (reference sequence). The CDR3 length is 15 residues. V lost 5 bases to trimming and J lost 4 bases, with 14 bases between them. The CDR3 DNA sequence: TGTGCCAGCAGTGCGCAAGGGGAAATTAATGAAAAACTGTTTTTT. It codes for CASSAQGEINEKLFF. The full variable domain, completed using reference TRBV27 and TRBJ1-4, is EAQVTQNPRYLITVTGKKLTVTCSQNMNHEYMSWYRQDPGLGLRQIYYSMNVEVTDKGDVPEGYKVSRKEKRNFPLILESPSPNQTSLYFCASSAQGEINEKLFFGSGTQLSVL.

The table lists this clonotype with many counts. The rearrangement uses TRBV7-9 and TRBJ2-5; 11 bases are a match to TRBD2. V shed 6 bases, J shed 5 bases, and the junction held 8 bases outside the gene matches. The germline CDR1 and CDR2 sequences are SEHNR and FQNEAQ (reference sequence). The CDR3 contains 15 residues. This chain's CDR3 is CASRTGTSGPETQYF. The CDR3 DNA is TGTGCCAGCAGAACCGGGACTAGCGGTCCTGAGACCCAGTACTTC.

This clonotype was observed at least ten times. The chain combines TRBV18 with TRBJ2-6; no firm D call. The CDR3 consists of 12 residues. From germline, CDR1 is KGHSH and CDR2 LQKENI. Trimming left V 4 bases short and J 12 bases short, with 10 bases between. CDR3 in DNA: TGTGCCAGCTCACTCGGGTCCCCCGTCCTGACTTTC. Translating it yields CASSLGSPVLTF.

The CDR3 protein is CASSQGQGNNEQFF. The CDR3 DNA sequence: TGTGCCAGCAGCCAGGGACAGGGCAACAATGAGCAGTTCTTC. The chain carries TRBV3-1 and TRBJ2-1; 9 bases fit TRBD1. The CDR3 loop spans 14 amino acids. With V trimmed by 3 bases and J by 5 bases, 2 bases remained unmatched. Germline lookup yields CDR1 LGHDT and CDR2 YNNKEL (reference sequence).

In its sample, this clonotype was seen a few times. The V and J genes are TRBV4-3 and TRBJ2-7, with D tentatively TRBD1 (6 bases). CDR1 and CDR2 (germline): LGHNA, YSLEER. V was pared by 3 bases and J by 0 bases, with 15 bases between. The CDR3 runs to 16 residues. The CDR3 nucleotides read TGCGCCAGCAGCCATGATCCGGACAGTGACTCCTACGAGCAGTACTTC. Translation gives CASSHDPDSDSYEQYF.

This clonotype was found many times. CDR3 in amino acids: CASSLGATTEQYF. DNA for the CDR3: TGTGCCAGCAGCTTAGGAGCTACTACCGAGCAGTACTTC. The J gene is TRBJ2-7, the V gene TRBV11-2; D remains ambiguous. The V end was cut by 1 base, the J end by 6 bases, with 10 bases between. The V gene's germline CDR1 is SGHAT and CDR2 FQNNGV. CDR3 size: 13 residues.